This record concerns one T cell receptor (beta chain) sequence. Its cognate antigen is unknown. This specimen comes from a study of cytomegalovirus exposure and HLA in healthy donors. Whole-study findings and limits: The authors later linked a missense DCLRE1C variant to TCR beta V- and J-gene trimming.

With 60 Vbeta and 13 Jbeta primers, the PCR was carried out. In the original analysis: It was a later analysis that counted 75 million to 90 million unique TCR beta chains, of which roughly 11 million were shared. Sequenced by immunoSEQ multiplex PCR; TCRdb stores in-frame clones only, minus some. V and J calls and clone size follow that table, whereas D and trimming were derived from the DNA. The repertoire holds more than 200,000 clones, with around 83% as singletons. The germline V gene has CDR1 PRHDT and CDR2 FYEKMQ (reference sequence). CDR3 length: 13 amino acids. Trimming took off 3 bases at V and 10 bases at J, with 14 bases between the two ends. These donors counted as nominally healthy when sampled, but unrecorded immune exposures were likely.

Sequencing used PBMCs. The clonotype was recovered from a girl aged 5 to 17 in good health and CMV-seronegative. J is TRBJ2-3 and V is TRBV13; no firm D call. The CDR3 bases are TGTGCCAGCAGCTTTTTCTCCCTTCTTGCGCAGTATTTT. This encodes CASSFFSLLAQYF.